One and the same sample provided the 13 T cell receptor beta chains below, sequenced in a study of cytotoxic CD8 clonotypes in ibrutinib-treated CLL. Profiling relied on immunoSEQ multiplex PCR, and the TCRdb table lists in-frame clones only, not all of them. The sample has over 95,000 clones; more than 55% are singletons. The specimen was PBMCs, collected after 24 months of ibrutinib treatment. The receptors here all came from a human donor with chronic lymphocytic leukemia.

The V gene is TRBV18, the J gene TRBJ2-5, with D perhaps being TRBD1 or TRBD2 (6 bases each). This CDR3 contains 15 residues. Germline CDR1 is KGHSH and CDR2 is LQKENI. Trimming removed 3 bases from V and 5 bases from J, with 16 bases in between. In DNA form, the CDR3 reads TGTGCCAGCTCACCGGTAGGGGGGACGTGGGAGACCCAGTACTTC. This sequence encodes CASSPVGGTWETQYF.

The chain employs TRBV2 and TRBJ2-5, with 15 bases that match TRBD2. Per the germline V gene, CDR1 is SNHLY and CDR2 is FYNNEI. The CDR3 has 16 amino acids. The V gene end was trimmed by 4 bases and the J gene end by 5 bases; junction bases not matched to a gene: 5. The CDR3 protein is CASSGGLAGGLETQYF. DNA of the CDR3: TGTGCCAGCAGTGGAGGACTAGCGGGGGGGCTGGAGACCCAGTACTTC.

This clone was detected a few times. The chain employs TRBV11-3 and TRBJ1-1; a possible D gene is TRBD1 (6 bases). CDR1 SGHNT and CDR2 YENEEA come from the germline V gene. The CDR3 is made up of 12 amino acids. V lost 3 bases and J 8 bases, leaving 10 bases between the germline ends. DNA of the CDR3: TGTGCCAGCAGCTTGGGGGGCGTAGAAGCTTTCTTT. Protein: CASSLGGVEAFF.

This clone was detected many times. The V gene is TRBV30, the J gene TRBJ2-1; D is unresolved. V was pared by 5 bases and J by 0 bases, with 8 bases between. From germline, CDR1 is GTSNPN and CDR2 SVGIG (reference sequence). The CDR3 has 13 residues. CDR3 sequence reads: CAWDTSSYNEQFF. In nucleotides, the CDR3 is TGTGCCTGGGACACGAGCTCCTACAATGAGCAGTTCTTC.

J is TRBJ1-1 and V is TRBV6-5; TRBD1 agrees at 10 bases. CDR1 is MNHEY and CDR2 is SVGAGI in the germline V gene. Trimming at V came to 5 bases and at J to 3 bases, leaving 3 bases not matched to a gene. CDR3 size: 14 residues. CDR3 amino acids: CASSKGQGHTEAFF. The CDR3 DNA is TGTGCCAGCAGTAAGGGACAGGGGCACACTGAAGCTTTCTTT.

V gene TRBV5-1 combines with J gene TRBJ2-2, with D uncertain. V lost 2 bases to trimming and J lost 2 bases, with 10 bases between them. CDR1 is SGHRS, CDR2 YFSETQ, per germline. The CDR3 consists of 15 residues. In nucleotides, the CDR3 is TGCGCCAGCAGCTTCGAACAGTACAACACCGGGGAGCTGTTTTTT. This gives the protein CASSFEQYNTGELFF.

V and J are TRBV9 and TRBJ2-7; no clear D. Germline V gene sequence: CDR1 SGDLS, CDR2 YYNGEE. Trimming removed 0 bases at V and 3 bases at J, with 13 bases between. The CDR3 totals 15 residues. CDR3 protein: CASSVAGQANYEQYF. CDR3 bases: TGTGCCAGCAGCGTAGCTGGGCAGGCAAACTACGAGCAGTACTTC.

The V and J genes are TRBV7-2 and TRBJ1-2; the D is unclear. V lost 1 base and J 1 base, leaving 10 bases between the germline ends. This CDR3 has 15 residues. The V gene's germline CDR1 is SGHTA and CDR2 FQGNSA. The CDR3 reads CASSLDSTFNYGYTF. The CDR3 nucleotides read TGTGCCAGCAGCTTAGACAGCACATTTAACTATGGCTACACCTTC.

This clone appeared once. CDR3 DNA: TGTGCCAGCAGTCGGGGACAGGGAATTAGCGGAGCTTTCTTT. Translating it yields CASSRGQGISGAFF. This chain connects TRBV6-5 to TRBJ1-1; 9 nucleotides line up with TRBD1. Trimming removed 5 bases from V and 10 bases from J; junction bases left unmatched: 11. Per germline, CDR1 MNHEY and CDR2 SVGAGI. The CDR3 loop spans 14 amino acids.

This chain joins TRBV2 and TRBJ1-2; no definite D call. The V and J ends lost 4 bases and 7 bases respectively, with 13 bases between them. The CDR3 sequence is 13 residues long. Germline CDR1 reads SNHLY; CDR2 reads FYNNEI. The CDR3, as DNA: TGTGCCAGCAGTGCGACCCTATTGGGTGGCTACACCTTC. Translating gives CASSATLLGGYTF.

The chain recombines TRBV29-1 with TRBJ2-1, with 12 bases matching TRBD2. The CDR3 sequence is 16 residues long. CDR1 is SQVTM, CDR2 ANQGSEA, per germline. V shed 4 bases and J 8 bases; nucleotides not matched to a gene: 12. DNA for the CDR3: TGCAGCGTTGCAAGGGCTAGCGGGGGGGCCGGCGATGAGCAGTTCTTC. Its protein is CSVARASGGAGDEQFF.

The chain combines TRBV5-4 with TRBJ1-2, with D maybe TRBD1 (5 bases). V lost 0 bases, J lost 4 bases, and 22 bases lay in between. CDR1 and CDR2 (germline): SGHNT, YYREEE (reference sequence). The CDR3 has 18 amino acids. CDR3 in DNA: TGTGCCAGCAGCTTGGGTGGGGTGGGCCAGGGTTACATCTATGGCTACACCTTC. It specifies CASSLGGVGQGYIYGYTF.

The chain is built from TRBV29-1 and TRBJ2-1; D assignment may be TRBD1 or TRBD2 (5 bases each). V was pared by 2 bases and J by 12 bases, with 20 bases between. The CDR3 has 14 amino acids. The germline V gene encodes CDR1 SQVTM and CDR2 ANQGSEA. The DNA for the CDR3 is TGCAGCGTTGAAAGGGTGGGCAAAAGTGGGGGGCAGTTCTTC. It is translated as CSVERVGKSGGQFF.